Listed below are T cell receptor beta chains from one sample, sequenced in a study of T cell changes during pregnancy in multiple sclerosis. Libraries were prepared by immunoSEQ multiplex PCR; TCRdb keeps only in-frame clonotypes and omits some of them. The sample carries 80,000 to 130,000 clones, around 93% recorded once. Source: peripheral blood, taken before pregnancy. The source is a female donor with multiple sclerosis, enrolled in a pregnancy study. CDR3s include the opening cysteine and the closing phenylalanine or tryptophan. Each record gives: clone size, V gene, J gene, D gene, CDR3 protein, CDR3 DNA. The D gene is left open where the match is weak. Clone sizes are given selectively: once, few, many, or a class where the clone is expanded.

>NA|TRBV27|TRBJ2-1|NA
CASSKAALRGEQFF
TGTGCCAGCAGCAAAGCGGCCCTCCGGGGTGAGCAGTTCTTC
>NA|TRBV6-5|TRBJ1-1|TRBD1
CASSYNRGQGWGEAFF
TGTGCCAGCAGTTACAACCGGGGACAGGGGTGGGGTGAAGCTTTCTTT
>NA|TRBV19|TRBJ1-4|TRBD1
CAVGDRPGRGEKLFF
TGTGCCGTGGGGGACAGACCGGGGCGAGGGGAAAAACTGTTTTTT
>NA|TRBV7-7|TRBJ2-5|NA
CASSLVPRSGETQYF
TGTGCCAGCAGCTTAGTCCCCAGGTCGGGGGAGACCCAGTACTTC
>NA|TRBV27|TRBJ1-2|NA
CASSGTGGNGYTF
TGTGCCAGCAGTGGGACGGGGGGCAATGGCTACACCTTC
>NA|TRBV28|TRBJ1-4|NA
CASSPPPSTNEKLFF
TGTGCCAGCAGTCCCCCCCCCTCCACTAATGAAAAACTGTTTTTT
>NA|TRBV20-1|TRBJ1-1|NA
CSASVNTEAFF
TGCAGTGCTAGCGTGAACACTGAAGCTTTCTTT
>NA|TRBV19|TRBJ1-1|NA
CASSISGAADTEAFF
TGTGCCAGTAGTATATCCGGTGCGGCGGACACTGAAGCTTTCTTT
>NA|TRBV9|TRBJ2-1|NA
CASSVDQRSGTEQFF
TGTGCCAGCAGCGTAGACCAGCGGTCGGGCACTGAGCAGTTCTTC
>NA|TRBV9|TRBJ2-2|NA
CASSVAGFVGGELFF
TGTGCCAGCAGCGTAGCGGGATTCGTGGGCGGGGAGCTGTTTTTT
>NA|TRBV25-1|TRBJ2-7|TRBD1
CASRKGGGQGIEEQYF
TGTGCCAGCCGAAAGGGGGGGGGACAGGGGATCGAAGAGCAGTACTTC
>NA|TRBV5-1|TRBJ1-4|NA
CASGTTNEKLFF
TGCGCCAGCGGGACTACTAATGAAAAACTGTTTTTT
>NA|TRBV7-2|TRBJ2-3|TRBD1
CASSRTGADTQYF
TGTGCCAGCAGCCGGACAGGGGCAGATACGCAGTATTTT
>NA|TRBV5-4|TRBJ2-3|TRBD1
CASSFDPGTATDTQYF
TGTGCCAGCAGCTTTGACCCCGGGACAGCCACAGATACGCAGTATTTT
>once|TRBV27|TRBJ2-3|TRBD2
CASRKAGGGTDTQYF
TGTGCCAGCAGAAAAGCGGGAGGAGGCACAGATACGCAGTATTTT
>NA|TRBV5-1|TRBJ2-7|TRBD1
CASSLAPTGQSSYEQYF
TGCGCCAGCAGCTTGGCCCCAACGGGACAGAGCTCCTACGAGCAGTACTTC
>NA|TRBV7-9|TRBJ2-7|TRBD1
CASSSGTEIYEQYF
TGTGCCAGCAGCTCCGGGACAGAGATCTACGAGCAGTACTTC
>NA|TRBV10-2|TRBJ1-5|TRBD1
CASSESGTGLSNQPQHF
TGCGCCAGCAGTGAGTCGGGGACAGGGCTTAGCAATCAGCCCCAGCATTTT
>few|TRBV30|TRBJ1-4|TRBD1
CAWSVPRGNEKLFF
TGTGCCTGGAGTGTACCCAGGGGGAATGAAAAACTGTTTTTT
>NA|TRBV4-1|TRBJ2-3|NA
CASSQSRERYTDTQYF
TGCGCCAGCAGCCAATCGAGGGAGCGGTACACAGATACGCAGTATTTT
>NA|TRBV10-2|TRBJ2-5|NA
CASEGEGETQYF
TGCGCCAGCGAGGGGGAAGGGGAGACCCAGTACTTC
>few|TRBV7-9|TRBJ2-7|NA
CASSPQTGEQYF
TGTGCCAGCAGTCCCCAGACGGGGGAGCAGTACTTC
>once|TRBV11-2|TRBJ2-7|TRBD1
CASTDRGGPYEQYF
TGTGCCAGCACGGACAGGGGAGGCCCCTACGAGCAGTACTTC
>NA|TRBV28|TRBJ1-2|NA
CASSLWQTGNGYTF
TGTGCCAGCAGTTTATGGCAGACGGGGAATGGCTACACCTTC
>NA|TRBV2|TRBJ1-2|NA
CASSETGIYGYTF
TGTGCCAGCAGTGAAACGGGGATCTATGGCTACACCTTC
>NA|TRBV28|TRBJ1-5|TRBD1
CASSLGQGFRQPQHF
TGTGCCAGCAGTTTGGGACAGGGGTTCCGGCAGCCCCAGCATTTT
>few|TRBV19|TRBJ1-1|NA
CASSKGHNTEAFF
TGTGCCAGTAGTAAGGGGCATAACACTGAAGCTTTCTTT
>NA|TRBV7-9|TRBJ2-7|NA
CASSLTLDKYEQYF
TGTGCCAGCAGCTTAACCTTGGACAAATACGAGCAGTACTTC
>once|TRBV5-4|TRBJ2-7|TRBD1
CASRQGQGLSEQYF
TGTGCCAGCAGGCAGGGACAGGGATTGAGCGAGCAGTACTTC
>NA|TRBV6-5|TRBJ2-7|TRBD2
CASSRGVTSYEQYF
TGTGCCAGCAGCCGGGGGGTGACCTCCTACGAGCAGTACTTC
>once|TRBV9|TRBJ2-1|TRBD2
CASSVNPSSGSRPNEQFF
TGTGCCAGCAGCGTAAATCCCTCTAGCGGGAGCAGGCCCAATGAGCAGTTCTTC
>NA|TRBV28|TRBJ1-1|NA
CASSLPTENTEAFF
TGTGCCAGCAGTTTACCAACAGAGAACACTGAAGCTTTCTTT
>once|TRBV27|TRBJ2-1|TRBD2
CASTTLTSGINEQFF
TGTGCCAGCACCACCCTGACTAGCGGGATCAATGAGCAGTTCTTC
>NA|TRBV5-4|TRBJ2-7|NA
CASSLVGGWAPHEQYF
TGTGCCAGCAGCTTGGTTGGCGGGTGGGCACCCCACGAGCAGTACTTC
>NA|TRBV7-6|TRBJ1-1|TRBD1
CASSLGAQGITEAFF
TGTGCCAGCAGCTTAGGGGCACAGGGGATCACTGAAGCTTTCTTT
>NA|TRBV27|TRBJ1-5|TRBD1
CASSFPFYRPRDRAHHQPQHF
TGTGCCAGCAGTTTCCCTTTTTACCGACCCCGGGACAGGGCACACCATCAGCCCCAGCATTTT
>NA|TRBV27|TRBJ2-2|NA
CASSVQGGTGELFF
TGTGCCAGCAGTGTCCAGGGCGGCACCGGGGAGCTGTTTTTT
>NA|TRBV5-1|TRBJ2-7|TRBD2
CASSLARREYEQYF
TGCGCCAGCAGCTTGGCTAGGCGGGAGTACGAGCAGTACTTC
>NA|TRBV6-1|TRBJ1-4|TRBD1
CASSEGRGRSEKLFF
TGTGCCAGCAGTGAAGGCAGGGGGCGTTCTGAAAAACTGTTTTTT
>NA|TRBV7-9|TRBJ1-4|NA
CASSLVGGDEKLFF
TGTGCCAGCAGCTTAGTTGGAGGGGATGAAAAACTGTTTTTT
>NA|TRBV11-2|TRBJ1-4|TRBD1
CASSSLTGEIEKLFF
TGTGCCAGCAGCTCTCTGACAGGGGAGATCGAAAAACTGTTTTTT
>NA|TRBV27|TRBJ2-1|NA
CASSLNSRDYNEQFF
TGTGCCAGCAGTTTAAATTCCAGGGACTACAATGAGCAGTTCTTC
>NA|TRBV10-3|TRBJ2-3|TRBD2
CAISPREDQDTQYF
TGTGCCATCTCCCCACGGGAGGACCAGGATACGCAGTATTTT
>NA|TRBV27|TRBJ2-7|TRBD1
CASSSIRQGVYYEQYF
TGTGCCAGCAGTTCGATCCGACAGGGGGTGTACTACGAGCAGTACTTC
>NA|TRBV28|TRBJ2-7|NA
CASSLVLAVHSYEQYF
TGTGCCAGCAGTTTGGTCTTGGCAGTTCACTCCTACGAGCAGTACTTC
>NA|TRBV11-2|TRBJ1-2|NA
CASSLDPGPGGGYTF
TGTGCCAGCAGCTTAGATCCGGGTCCGGGGGGTGGCTACACCTTC
>NA|TRBV5-8|TRBJ1-1|NA
CASSLALGEMNTEAFF
TGTGCCAGCAGCTTGGCCTTGGGAGAGATGAACACTGAAGCTTTCTTT
>NA|TRBV6-5|TRBJ1-1|NA
CASSWAGMNTEAFF
TGTGCCAGCAGTTGGGCAGGGATGAACACTGAAGCTTTCTTT
>NA|TRBV28|TRBJ1-2|TRBD1
CASRRTPGQWWGGYTF
TGTGCCAGCAGACGTACCCCGGGACAGTGGTGGGGTGGCTACACCTTC
>NA|TRBV20-1|TRBJ2-1|NA
CSAPSGAEQFF
TGCAGTGCTCCGTCGGGTGCGGAGCAGTTCTTC
>NA|TRBV5-4|TRBJ2-1|TRBD1
CASSPRDSSYNEQFF
TGTGCCAGCAGCCCCCGGGACAGCTCCTACAATGAGCAGTTCTTC
>NA|TRBV9|TRBJ1-1|TRBD1
CASSGDRDEAFF
TGTGCCAGCAGCGGGGACAGGGATGAAGCTTTCTTT
>NA|TRBV29-1|TRBJ2-1|TRBD2
CSVEPRDYLRSYNEQFF
TGCAGCGTTGAACCCCGGGACTACCTTCGCTCCTACAATGAGCAGTTCTTC
>few|TRBV27|TRBJ2-2|NA
CASSHSTGELFF
TGTGCCAGCAGCCACTCCACCGGGGAGCTGTTTTTT
>NA|TRBV7-9|TRBJ1-5|NA
CASSLDGGGNQPQHF
TGTGCCAGCAGCTTGGACGGGGGGGGCAATCAGCCCCAGCATTTT
>NA|TRBV13|TRBJ2-1|NA
CASRGTLGGYNEQFF
TGTGCCAGCCGCGGGACCCTAGGAGGCTACAATGAGCAGTTCTTC
>NA|TRBV19|TRBJ1-1|NA
CASSFRTENTEAFF
TGTGCCAGTAGTTTTCGGACAGAGAACACTGAAGCTTTCTTT
>once|TRBV13|TRBJ1-1|NA
CASKTGNTEAFF
TGTGCCAGCAAGACGGGAAACACTGAAGCTTTCTTT
>NA|TRBV7-2|TRBJ2-7|TRBD1
CASSDRGTMIPEQYF
TGTGCCAGCAGCGACAGGGGGACTATGATCCCCGAGCAGTACTTC
>NA|TRBV5-1|TRBJ2-3|TRBD1
CASSFGQGPDTQYF
TGCGCCAGCAGCTTCGGACAGGGTCCAGATACGCAGTATTTT